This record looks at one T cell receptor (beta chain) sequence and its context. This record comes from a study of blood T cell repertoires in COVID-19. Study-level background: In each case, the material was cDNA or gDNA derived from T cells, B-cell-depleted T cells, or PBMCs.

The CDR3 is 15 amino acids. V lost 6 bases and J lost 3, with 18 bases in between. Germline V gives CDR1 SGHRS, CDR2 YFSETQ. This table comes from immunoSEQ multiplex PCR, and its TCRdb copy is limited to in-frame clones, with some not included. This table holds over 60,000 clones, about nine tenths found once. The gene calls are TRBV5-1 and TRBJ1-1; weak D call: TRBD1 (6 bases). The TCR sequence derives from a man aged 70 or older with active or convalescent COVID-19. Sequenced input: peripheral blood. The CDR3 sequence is CASTRSRGEYTEAFF. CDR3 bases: TGCGCCAGCACCCGTTCCAGGGGTGAATACACTGAAGCTTTCTTT.